This T cell receptor beta chain stems from a study of cytomegalovirus exposure and HLA in healthy donors. V was clipped by 3 bases and J by 2 bases, with 10 bases between them. The CDR3 sequence is 14 residues long. Germline CDR1 is LGHNA and CDR2 is YNFKEQ. Concerning this clone itself: Other DNA sequences in the sample encode the same CDR3.

Profiling relied on immunoSEQ multiplex PCR, and the TCRdb table lists in-frame clones only, not all of them. The sample contains 150,000 to 200,000 clones, 85% of which appear only once. This TCR was sampled from a man between 18 and 35 years old in good health and CMV-seropositive. Sequences were obtained from PBMCs. This chain uses TRBV4-2 with TRBJ1-1; the D gene is possibly TRBD1 (6 bases). The CDR3 is CASSHLDRNTEAFF. CDR3 nucleotide sequence: TGTGCCAGCAGCCACCTGGACAGAAACACTGAAGCTTTCTTT.